This T cell receptor (beta chain) emerged from a study of T-cell reconstitution after alpha-beta-depleted transplantation in children. This clonotype was seen ten or more times. Preparation of the TCRbeta library involved a method that used unique molecular identifiers. TCRdb re-called the PCR reads with MiXCR, one entry per CDR3 protein. The profile shows about 230,000 distinct CDR3 sequences, around 12% of them singletons. V trimming: 7 bases; J trimming: 9 bases; junction bases outside the gene matches: 9. The CDR3 length is 14 residues. CDR1 and CDR2 from the germline V gene are ENHRY and SYGVKD. Sample: PBMCs from the stem cell graft donor, taken from the stem cell graft. The sequence derives from a human donor who donated a stem cell graft to a child with acute lymphoblastic leukemia. The chain carries TRBV10-3 and TRBJ2-3, with 11 bases fitting TRBD2. In nucleotides, the CDR3 is TGTGCCATCATGGCAACTAGCGGGGGCGGAACGCAGTATTTT. It is translated as CAIMATSGGGTQYF.